The clone carrying this T cell receptor beta chain was detected ten times or more. Its cognate antigen is unknown. This beta chain is a stray read from a library made for alpha chains; its abundance is not meaningful. This record comes from a study of spatial heterogeneity in lung cancer. Study in general: Sequence detection consistently recorded a greater number of beta-chain than alpha-chain sequences.

Using its own MiXCR run on the 5' RACE reads, TCRdb lists one record per CDR3 protein. The table records over 15,000 distinct CDR3 sequences, 6.2% of them present only once. As to time point: sample taken at primary tumor resection. Researchers sequenced whole RNA taken from tumor, nontumor lung or frozen PBMC without sorting. General study findings and limits: Counts of expanded alpha and beta TCRs within tumors tracked the tumor nonsynonymous mutation count.

CDR3 length equals 12 residues. Germline CDR1 is MNHNY and CDR2 is SVGAGI (reference sequence). V was cut by 4 bases and J by 3 bases, with 6 bases left in between. The TCR sequence derives from a male donor with early-stage non-small cell lung cancer. The starting material was lung tumor tissue, obtained at surgery. This chain connects TRBV6-6 to TRBJ1-2; D unresolved. This CDR3 is CASSSGYYGYTF. CDR3 DNA sequence: TGTGCCAGCAGTTCAGGCTACTATGGCTACACCTTC.